One and the same sample provided the 20 T cell receptor beta chains below, sequenced in a study of blood T cell repertoires in COVID-19. Only in-frame clones appear in the TCRdb table, and some are missing; sequencing was by immunoSEQ multiplex PCR. The table lists about 160,000 clones, about 80% of them singletons. Material: peripheral blood. All receptors come from a woman aged 35 to 49 with COVID-19, enrolled during active disease.

The J gene is TRBJ2-2, the V gene TRBV3-1 (or the pseudogene TRBV3-2), with D unresolved. Between the trimmed V and J ends, which lost 1 base and 1 base, there was a span of 10 bases. CDR3 length: 16 amino acids. CDR1 is LGHDT and CDR2 is YNNKEL in the germline V gene (reference sequence). CDR3 region: CASSQGFGRNTGELFF. The CDR3 DNA sequence: TGTGCCAGCAGCCAAGGTTTTGGGCGGAACACCGGGGAGCTGTTTTTT.

V usage is TRBV6-5 and J usage is TRBJ1-1; TRBD1 matches at 8 bases. CDR3 length: 14 residues. With V trimmed by 6 bases and J by 1 base, 4 bases remained unmatched. Germline CDR1 MNHEY, CDR2 SVGAGI. The DNA of the CDR3 is TGTGCCAGCAGAACCGGGACAGGGAACACTGAAGCTTTCTTT. Its translation is CASRTGTGNTEAFF.

The chain recombines TRBV27 with TRBJ2-7; D might be TRBD2 (6 bases). The CDR3 contains 14 residues. Germline V gene data show CDR1 as MNHEY and CDR2 as SMNVEV (reference sequence). V was pared by 6 bases and J by 2 bases, with 14 bases between. DNA of the CDR3: TGTGCCAGCAGATTCTTAACTAGCCCCTACGAGCAGTACTTC. Its translation: CASRFLTSPYEQYF.

This chain links TRBV24-1 with TRBJ1-2; the match to TRBD1 covers 7 bases. The CDR3 is 14 amino acids. In germline, CDR1 is KGHDR, CDR2 SFDVKD. V lost 5 bases, J lost 7 bases, and 9 bases stayed unmatched. This CDR3 reads CATSGTGEVGGYTF. The CDR3 region has the DNA TGTGCCACCAGTGGAACAGGGGAAGTTGGTGGCTACACCTTC.

The V call is TRBV5-4, the J call TRBJ2-5; D possibly corresponds to TRBD2 (6 bases). The CDR3 sequence is 15 residues long. V was trimmed by 4 bases and J by 2 bases, leaving 15 bases between them. The germline V gene encodes CDR1 SGHNT and CDR2 YYREEE (reference sequence). CDR3 protein: CASSPGGDLQETQYF. The CDR3 coding sequence is TGTGCCAGCAGCCCCGGAGGGGACTTACAAGAGACCCAGTACTTC.

DNA for the CDR3: TGTGCCAGCAGCCCCAGTGGCTACACCGGGGAGCTGTTTTTT. It yields the protein CASSPSGYTGELFF. The rearrangement joins TRBV3-1 (or the pseudogene TRBV3-2) to TRBJ2-2; D is unresolved. The CDR3 has 14 amino acids. CDR1 is LGHDT, CDR2 YNNKEL, per germline (reference sequence). Trimming removed 4 bases at V and 3 bases at J, with 9 bases between.

J is TRBJ2-3 and V is TRBV6-5; D ambiguous. The CDR3 runs to 10 residues. The ends were cut back, 10 bases at V and 5 bases at J, with 7 bases in the middle. Germline V gene sequence: CDR1 MNHEY, CDR2 SVGAGI. CDR3 amino acids: CATRVDTQYF. The DNA of the CDR3 is TGTGCCACCCGGGTAGATACGCAGTATTTT.

In its sample, this clone was seen many times. The J gene is TRBJ1-2, the V gene TRBV10-2; no firm D call. V was trimmed by 4 bases and J by 5 bases, leaving 8 bases between them. Germline CDR1 is WSHSY and CDR2 is SAAADI. The CDR3 has 12 residues. The CDR3 is CASSASEYGYTF. The CDR3 nucleotides are TGCGCCAGCAGTGCCTCGGAGTATGGCTACACCTTC.

The chain is built from TRBV6-6 and TRBJ2-7; TRBD1 might be the D (5 bases). Germline V gene lookup returns CDR1 MNHNY and CDR2 SVGAGI (reference sequence). There are 14 residues in the CDR3. V was shortened by 6 bases and J by 1 base, with 13 bases between the two germline ends. The CDR3 DNA sequence: TGTGCCAGCAGGCTTCAGGGTTCATCCTACGAGCAGTACTTC. It encodes CASRLQGSSYEQYF.

The V call is TRBV6-6, the J call TRBJ1-1; 7 positions match TRBD1. This CDR3 is 13 amino acids long. After removal of 6 bases from V and 6 bases from J, the junction contained 7 bases not matched to a gene. Germline lookup yields CDR1 MNHNY and CDR2 SVGAGI (reference sequence). CDR3 DNA: TGTGCCAGCAGGAACAGGGGCTTAGCTGAAGCTTTCTTT. Its protein product is CASRNRGLAEAFF.

The CDR3 spells CAISGAGLHNSPLHF. The CDR3 region has the DNA TGTGCCATCAGTGGGGCAGGGCTACATAATTCACCCCTCCACTTT. J is TRBJ1-6 and V is TRBV10-3; the D gene is possibly TRBD1 (5 bases). The CDR3 is made up of 15 amino acids. Trimming left V 4 bases short and J 5 bases short, with 12 bases between. The germline V gene encodes CDR1 ENHRY and CDR2 SYGVKD.

The chain uses TRBV12-5 and TRBJ2-3; no reliable D call. This CDR3 is built from 12 residues. The germline gives CDR1 LGHNT, CDR2 FRNRAP. Trimming stripped 6 bases from V and 3 bases from J, with 7 bases between. CDR3 DNA: TGTGCTAGTGGCCCAAAAACAGATACGCAGTATTTT. Translated, it gives CASGPKTDTQYF.

The rearrangement links TRBV2 to TRBJ1-5; D might be TRBD1 (5 bases). This CDR3 spans 16 amino acids. V was shortened by 3 bases and J by 1 base, with 13 bases between the two germline ends. Germline values: CDR1 SNHLY, CDR2 FYNNEI. CDR3 nucleotides: TGTGCCAGCAGTGATGGTGGAGGGGTCAGCAATCAGCCCCAGCATTTT. Protein: CASSDGGGVSNQPQHF.

This clone was detected only once. V and J are TRBV19 and TRBJ2-2, with 8 nucleotides matching TRBD2. CDR1 is LNHDA, CDR2 SQIVND, per germline (reference sequence). This CDR3 is built from 13 residues. V was pared by 10 bases and J by 0 bases, with 1 base of the junction left unmatched. The CDR3, as DNA: TGTGCCACCGGGGGGGCGAACACCGGGGAGCTGTTTTTT. This codes for CATGGANTGELFF.

V and J are TRBV6-5 and TRBJ2-3; D might be TRBD2 (5 bases). CDR1 MNHEY and CDR2 SVGAGI come from the germline V gene. The CDR3 covers 14 residues. V shed 6 bases and J shed 4 bases, with 14 bases lying between them. The CDR3, as DNA: TGTGCCAGCAGCCGGGAAGGGATCCCAGATACGCAGTATTTT. Its protein product is CASSREGIPDTQYF.

This clone was recorded only once. The chain recombines TRBV9 with TRBJ2-2; TRBD1 matches at 7 bases. J was trimmed by 6 bases and V by 6 bases; bases with no gene match: 14. The CDR3 spans 16 residues. Germline-derived CDR1 and CDR2 are SGDLS and YYNGEE. The CDR3 sequence: CASTIGQARTSGELFF. The CDR3 region has the DNA TGTGCCAGCACCATAGGACAGGCCCGGACCTCCGGGGAGCTGTTTTTT.

The chain uses TRBV6-2 or TRBV6-3 and TRBJ1-5, with TRBD1 matching over 12 bases. The CDR3 loop spans 17 amino acids. Germline V gene sequence: CDR1 MNHEY, CDR2 SVGEGT. The trim removed 3 bases at V and 6 bases at J, leaving 9 bases unmatched. The CDR3 coding sequence is TGTGCCAGCAGTTATAGGGACAGGGGGCTCATTAGTCAGCCCCAGCATTTT. It codes for CASSYRDRGLISQPQHF.

This chain links TRBV27 with TRBJ2-1, with D uncertain. The CDR3 totals 14 residues. V was pared by 6 bases and J by 4 bases, with 13 bases between. Germline loops: CDR1 MNHEY, CDR2 SMNVEV (reference sequence). The CDR3 DNA reads TGTGCCAGCAGGAGTATCTCCCTTTACAATGAGCAGTTCTTC. Translated: CASRSISLYNEQFF.

The chain combines TRBV19 with TRBJ2-5; 9 bases align to TRBD2. V was pared by 4 bases and J by 4 bases, with 13 bases of the junction left unmatched. Germline V lookup: CDR1 LNHDA, CDR2 SQIVND (reference sequence). The CDR3 sequence is 17 residues long. The CDR3 spells CASSTGIGLAGTETQYF. The CDR3 DNA follows: TGTGCCAGTAGTACAGGGATAGGGCTAGCGGGAACAGAGACCCAGTACTTC.

The genes are TRBV9 and TRBJ2-1, with D tentatively TRBD1 (5 bases). V was clipped by 0 bases and J by 5 bases, with 12 bases between them. From germline, CDR1 is SGDLS and CDR2 YYNGEE. This CDR3 comprises 15 residues. The CDR3, as DNA: TGTGCCAGCAGCGTAGTGGCAGGGTTCGACAATGAGCAGTTCTTC. The encoded protein is CASSVVAGFDNEQFF.